The T cell receptor (beta chain) described here comes from a study of cytomegalovirus exposure and HLA in healthy donors. The overall study: Among the approximately 400 genotyped donors, approximately 82% were placed in the Caucasian-associated ancestry cluster.

CDR1 MNHEY and CDR2 SMNVEV come from the germline V gene (reference sequence). The CDR3 runs to 13 residues. Trimming cost V 5 bases and J 5 bases, with 12 bases left between them. PCR employed 60 Vbeta and 13 Jbeta primers. The repertoire was sequenced with immunoSEQ multiplex PCR; TCRdb's copy has only in-frame clones and lacks some. In the table there are around 220,000 clones, around 75% of which are singletons. This sequence originates from a woman in her 30s in good health and CMV-seronegative. Sequencing input: PBMCs. The V and J genes are TRBV27 and TRBJ2-5; possibly TRBD1 for D (5 bases). In nucleotides, the CDR3 is TGTGCCAGCAGTAACAGGCTAGGGGAGACCCAGTACTTC. Protein: CASSNRLGETQYF.